This record concerns one TCR beta chain sequence. This sample is part of a study of shared clonotypes between healthy human individuals. Study at large: The study drew on a couple of women and a few men aged 18 to 49 as donors.

The J segment lost 5 bases and the V segment lost 4 bases, leaving 4 bases of the junction unmatched. The CDR3 extends over 15 amino acids. CDR1 and CDR2 from the germline V gene are SGHRS and YFSETQ. Here immunoSEQ multiplex PCR was the method, and the copy in TCRdb shows in-frame clones only, minus some. Counted here are some 1.4 million clones, approximately 96% occurring once; the ten biggest clones make up over 1%. The sequence derives from a man aged 30 to 39 in good health. The sequenced sample was naive CD4+ T cells sorted from blood. Subset here: CD45RA+ positively selected. V gene TRBV5-1 combines with J gene TRBJ2-1; 12 bases agree with TRBD2. CDR3 DNA: TGCGCCAGCAGCCTATGGACTAGCGGGAACAATGAGCAGTTCTTC. Protein: CASSLWTSGNNEQFF.